The 5 T cell receptor beta chains in this list originate from one sample, sequenced in a study of tumor and adjacent non-tumor tissue in lung cancer. The template was RNA from unsorted bulk tissue. The library came from three nested PCR rounds adapted from ARM-PCR protocols. TCRdb analysed the multiplex PCR reads with MiXCR anew, one entry per CDR3 protein. The table shows roughly 65,000 distinct CDR3 sequences, with 60% occurring only once. The specimen was lung tumor tissue. The receptors here all came from a man aged 45-65 years with non-small cell lung cancer.

Only a few counts were recorded for this clonotype. V is TRBV5-1 and J is TRBJ2-2, with a possible D match to TRBD2 (5 bases). CDR3 length equals 17 residues. Germline V lookup: CDR1 SGHRS, CDR2 YFSETQ. Deletions cut 0 bases from V and 4 bases from J, with 16 bases between. CDR3 protein: CASSLGPDFIPTGELFF. For the CDR3, the DNA is TGCGCCAGCAGCTTGGGCCCGGACTTTATCCCCACCGGGGAGCTGTTTTTT. The full variable domain, its missing parts supplied by reference TRBV5-1 and TRBJ2-2, is KAGVTQTPRYLIKTRGQQVTLSCSPISGHRSVSWYQQTPGQGLQFLFEYFSETQRNKGNFPGRFSGRQFSNSRSEMNVSTLELGDSALYLCASSLGPDFIPTGELFFGEGSRLTVL.

This clonotype is classed as medium-sized. The chain is built from TRBV4-2 and TRBJ2-2, with D possibly being TRBD1 or TRBD2 (5 bases each). Germline CDR1 and CDR2: LGHNA and YNFKEQ. This CDR3 is 14 amino acids long. Trimming pared 0 bases from V and 7 bases from J, leaving 9 bases between. In DNA, the CDR3 is TGTGCCAGCAGCCAAGATTCGAGGGGCGGGGAGCTGTTTTTT. Its translation: CASSQDSRGGELFF.

This chain joins TRBV20-1 and TRBJ2-3; no firm D call. The germline V gene has CDR1 DFQATT and CDR2 SNEGSKA (reference sequence). This CDR3 contains 14 residues. V shed 3 bases and J shed 0 bases, with 10 bases lying between them. CDR3 amino acids: CSARDVFSTDTQYF. Here the CDR3 DNA reads TGCAGTGCTAGGGATGTTTTCAGCACAGATACGCAGTATTTT.

This clonotype was seen ten or more times. This chain uses TRBV11-1 with TRBJ2-7; TRBD2 matches 11 bases. V lost 5 bases to trimming and J lost 2 bases; unmatched junction nucleotides: 5. This CDR3 contains 15 residues. Germline V gene lookup returns CDR1 SGHAT and CDR2 FQDESV (reference sequence). CDR3 sequence (DNA): TGTGCCAGCAGCCTAACGACTAGCGGGGCCTACGAGCAGTACTTC. Translation: CASSLTTSGAYEQYF.

Turning to this clonotype: This may be a read error, as it is one base from a much larger clone. This chain connects TRBV6-1 to TRBJ2-2, with a weak D call TRBD2 (5 bases). The germline gives CDR1 MNHNS, CDR2 SASEGT. The CDR3 length is 13 residues. CDR3 nucleotide sequence: TGTGTCAGCAGTTTCCCGGGGACCGGGGAGCTGTTTTTT. It yields the protein CVSSFPGTGELFF.